The next 29 T cell receptor beta chains were all read from a single sample in a study of shared clonotypes between healthy human individuals. Naive CD8 cells, CD45RO-negative and positively selected for CCR7, excluded terminally differentiated effector memory CD45RA+ cells. Assay: immunoSEQ multiplex PCR; the TCRdb copy retains only in-frame clones and omits some. The table records roughly 2,000,000 clones, 85% to 95% of them present only once. Sequenced input: naive CD8+ T cells sorted from blood. The source is a young man in good health.

The V call is TRBV7-2, the J call TRBJ2-1, with D perhaps matching TRBD1 (6 bases). In germline, CDR1 is SGHTA, CDR2 FQGNSA. The CDR3 has 13 amino acids. V lost 3 bases and J 8 bases, leaving 11 bases between the germline ends. The CDR3 nucleotides read TGTGCCAGCAGCTTGGACAGTGTTCATGAGCAGTTCTTC. It codes for CASSLDSVHEQFF.

This sequence joins TRBV10-1 and TRBJ2-7; D is perhaps TRBD2 (6 bases). This CDR3 is 14 amino acids long. CDR1 and CDR2 (germline): WNHNN, SYGVQD (reference sequence). Trimming shortened V by 6 bases and J by 0 bases, and 12 bases separated the two germline ends. The CDR3 loop is CASSEDGSSYEQYF. In DNA, the CDR3 is TGCGCCAGCAGCGAGGACGGGAGCTCCTACGAGCAGTACTTC.

The chain is built from TRBV6-6 and TRBJ2-3; D is uncertain. The CDR3 runs to 13 residues. Trimming took off 0 bases at V and 1 base at J, with 2 bases between the two ends. In germline, CDR1 is MNHNY, CDR2 SVGAGI (reference sequence). The CDR3 loop is CASSYSGTDTQYF. The CDR3 region has the DNA TGTGCCAGCAGTTACTCGGGCACAGATACGCAGTATTTT.

V gene TRBV5-8 combines with J gene TRBJ2-7; D is possibly TRBD1 or TRBD2 (5 bases each). The CDR3 sequence is 14 residues long. The V end was cut by 0 bases, the J end by 3 bases, with 10 bases between. The germline CDR1 and CDR2 sequences are SGHTS and YDEGEE. The CDR3 protein is CASSLDGALYEQYF. In nucleotides, the CDR3 is TGTGCCAGCAGCTTGGACGGGGCCCTCTACGAGCAGTACTTC.

A single count supports this clone. V is TRBV7-9 and J is TRBJ1-1, with 8 positions matching TRBD1. V was pared by 4 bases and J by 1 base, with 5 bases of the junction left unmatched. The CDR3 totals 15 residues. CDR1 and CDR2 (germline): SEHNR, FQNEAQ (reference sequence). The CDR3 sequence is CASSSGTGENTEAFF. CDR3 coding DNA: TGTGCCAGCAGCTCGGGGACAGGCGAGAACACTGAAGCTTTCTTT.

The rearrangement joins TRBV7-8 to TRBJ2-3; D is perhaps TRBD1 (5 bases). V was clipped by 2 bases and J by 4 bases, with 10 bases between them. The CDR3 length is 14 residues. Per the germline V gene, CDR1 is SGHVS and CDR2 is FQNEAQ. CDR3 sequence (DNA): TGTGCCAGCAGCTTATCTCAGGGTCCAGATACGCAGTATTTT. Translated: CASSLSQGPDTQYF.

The chain is built from TRBV5-6 and TRBJ1-6; D gene unclear. CDR3 length equals 16 residues. CDR1 and CDR2 from the germline V gene are SGHDT and YYEEEE. V lost 4 bases, J lost 7 bases, and 18 bases lay in between. CDR3 in amino acids: CASSPNSFGDNSPLHF. CDR3 in DNA: TGTGCCAGCAGCCCCAATTCTTTTGGCGACAATTCACCCCTCCACTTT.

This chain connects TRBV4-1 to TRBJ2-7, with a tentative D call TRBD1 (6 bases). Trimming pared 1 base from V and 5 bases from J, leaving 12 bases between. Germline V lookup: CDR1 MGHRA, CDR2 YSYEKL. This CDR3 comprises 14 residues. The CDR3 nucleotides are TGCGCCAGCAGCCAAGCGGGTGGGACAAACGAGCAGTACTTC. It specifies CASSQAGGTNEQYF.

Note on this clone: This CDR3 is also generated by other DNA sequences in the sample. V and J are TRBV28 and TRBJ2-5; TRBD1 matches 9 bases. V shed 6 bases, J shed 4 bases, and the junction held 0 bases outside the gene matches. CDR1 is MDHEN and CDR2 is SYDVKM in the germline V gene. This CDR3 has 12 amino acids. The CDR3 DNA sequence: TGTGCCAGCAGGGACAGGGGAGAGACCCAGTACTTC. Its protein product is CASRDRGETQYF.

V and J are TRBV5-4 and TRBJ1-4; D not resolved. Between the trimmed V and J ends, which lost 0 bases and 6 bases, there was a span of 6 bases. The CDR3 consists of 13 residues. The germline V gene has CDR1 SGHNT and CDR2 YYREEE (reference sequence). The CDR3 nucleotides are TGTGCCAGCAGCTTGGACGGGGATGAAAAACTGTTTTTT. Translation: CASSLDGDEKLFF.

CDR3 nucleotide sequence: TGTGCCAGCAGCCCTCTAGCGGGGGGGCAAGATACGCAGTATTTT. It is translated as CASSPLAGGQDTQYF. The V gene is TRBV7-9, the J gene TRBJ2-3; 12 nucleotides line up with TRBD2. The CDR3 runs to 15 residues. Germline CDR1 and CDR2: SEHNR and FQNEAQ (reference sequence). V trimming: 5 bases; J trimming: 5 bases; junction bases outside the gene matches: 5.

The table lists this clone with a count of one. The chain joins TRBV4-3 to TRBJ1-2; D is unclear. The length of the CDR3 is 15 residues. CDR1 and CDR2 (germline): LGHNA, YSLEER. Trimming took off 4 bases at V and 3 bases at J, with 15 bases between the two ends. The CDR3 nucleotides read TGCGCCAGCAGCCTGAATGCAGCCGATGACTATGGCTACACCTTC. The encoded protein is CASSLNAADDYGYTF.

The rearrangement uses TRBV4-1 and TRBJ1-1; 8 positions agree with TRBD1. The CDR3 has 15 amino acids. V trimming: 5 bases; J trimming: 0 bases; junction bases outside the gene matches: 5. Germline V CDR1 and CDR2: MGHRA, YSYEKL. This chain's CDR3 is CASSARTGLNTEAFF. As DNA, the CDR3 is TGCGCCAGCAGCGCCCGGACAGGGTTGAACACTGAAGCTTTCTTT.

The chain employs TRBV7-9 and TRBJ2-1; 7 bases agree with TRBD2. The length of the CDR3 is 13 residues. The J segment lost 1 base and the V segment lost 8 bases, leaving 2 bases of the junction unmatched. Germline-derived CDR1 and CDR2 are SEHNR and FQNEAQ (reference sequence). As DNA, the CDR3 is TGTGCCAGCGGCGGGGGTTCCTACAATGAGCAGTTCTTC. Translated, it gives CASGGGSYNEQFF. The full variable domain, with the rest looked up from reference TRBV7-9 and TRBJ2-1, is DTGVSQNPRHKITKRGQNVTFRCDPISEHNRLYWYRQTLGQGPEFLTYFQNEAQLEKSRLLSDRFSAERPKGSFSTLEIQRTEQGDSAMYLCASGGGSYNEQFFGPGTRLTVL.

V and J are TRBV2 and TRBJ2-7; D might be TRBD1 (5 bases). V dropped 7 bases and J dropped 1 base, with 17 bases sitting between them. The CDR3 is 15 residues long. Germline values: CDR1 SNHLY, CDR2 FYNNEI. CDR3 sequence (DNA): TGTGCCAGCATCGAAAGGGGCGGTGGATCCTACGAGCAGTACTTC. Encoded protein: CASIERGGGSYEQYF.

This clone appeared once. This chain connects TRBV7-9 to TRBJ2-7; D is undetermined. With 3 bases removed from V and 5 bases from J, the gap between germline ends came to 11 bases. Germline V gene lookup returns CDR1 SEHNR and CDR2 FQNEAQ (reference sequence). The length of the CDR3 is 13 residues. CDR3 residues: CASSFPLTDEQYF. CDR3 sequence (DNA): TGTGCCAGCAGCTTCCCCTTGACGGACGAGCAGTACTTC.

The V gene is TRBV7-2, the J gene TRBJ1-1, with D uncertain. The CDR3 has 12 residues. The V end lost 5 bases, the J end lost 7 bases, and 11 bases lay between the germline ends. The V gene's germline CDR1 is SGHTA and CDR2 FQGNSA. This CDR3 is CASSEMGVEAFF. The CDR3 region has the DNA TGTGCCAGCAGCGAAATGGGAGTTGAAGCTTTCTTT.

The V call is TRBV27, the J call TRBJ1-1; D call uncertain. Deletions cut 1 base from V and 1 base from J, with 10 bases between. The CDR3 length is 15 residues. Germline CDR1 is MNHEY and CDR2 is SMNVEV (reference sequence). This chain's CDR3 is CASSLWTEGNTEAFF. CDR3 DNA: TGTGCCAGCAGTTTATGGACCGAAGGGAACACTGAAGCTTTCTTT.

The J gene is TRBJ2-7, the V gene TRBV11-2; TRBD1 is a possible D gene (6 bases). The CDR3 consists of 16 residues. Germline V gene sequence: CDR1 SGHAT, CDR2 FQNNGV. The V gene lost 5 bases and the J gene lost 0 bases, with 17 bases spanning the gap. This CDR3 reads CASSPRAGVYSYEQYF. The DNA for the CDR3 is TGTGCCAGCAGCCCCCGGGCAGGGGTCTACTCCTACGAGCAGTACTTC.

The chain joins TRBV2 to TRBJ2-1, with 8 bases identical to TRBD1. V lost 10 bases to trimming and J lost 0 bases; unmatched junction nucleotides: 8. This CDR3 comprises 15 residues. CDR1 is SNHLY, CDR2 FYNNEI, per germline. CDR3 residues: CATLRGTGSYNEQFF. CDR3 coding DNA: TGTGCCACCTTAAGAGGGACAGGCTCCTACAATGAGCAGTTCTTC.

The rearrangement uses TRBV7-2 and TRBJ2-3, with 14 bases fitting TRBD2. The CDR3 is 16 amino acids. Trimming removed 3 bases from V and 6 bases from J; junction bases left unmatched: 5. Germline V gene data show CDR1 as SGHTA and CDR2 as FQGNSA. CDR3 bases: TGTGCCAGCAGCTTGGGGACTAGCGGGAGAGAGGATACGCAGTATTTT. Translated, it gives CASSLGTSGREDTQYF.

CDR3 coding DNA: TGCGCCAGCAGCTTAGGAGGGAAGGGTGAAAAACTGTTTTTT. It codes for CASSLGGKGEKLFF. The V call is TRBV5-1, the J call TRBJ1-4; D unclear. Germline assignment: CDR1 SGHRS and CDR2 YFSETQ. Trimming took off 2 bases at V and 7 bases at J, with 12 bases between the two ends. The CDR3 extends over 14 amino acids.

The chain is built from TRBV30 and TRBJ1-1; no clear D. V shed 6 bases and J shed 4 bases, with 9 bases lying between them. Looked up from germline, CDR1 is GTSNPN and CDR2 is SVGIG (reference sequence). The CDR3 consists of 11 residues. The CDR3 region has the DNA TGTGCCTGCGTGGCCCTCACTGAAGCTTTCTTT. Its protein product is CACVALTEAFF.

The chain recombines TRBV11-2 with TRBJ1-2; possible D gene TRBD1, 5 bases. The CDR3 is 15 residues long. V was trimmed by 4 bases and J by 8 bases, leaving 20 bases between them. From germline, CDR1 is SGHAT and CDR2 FQNNGV. Here the CDR3 DNA reads TGTGCCAGCAGCTCCTATAGTGGGGACCTGGGGGGCTACACCTTC. This codes for CASSSYSGDLGGYTF. Using reference TRBV11-2 and TRBJ1-2 for the parts outside the CDR3, the full variable domain is EAGVAQSPRYKIIEKRQSVAFWCNPISGHATLYWYQQILGQGPKLLIQFQNNGVVDDSQLPKDRFSAERLKGVDSTLKIQPAKLEDSAVYLCASSSYSGDLGGYTFGSGTRLTVV.

The V call is TRBV7-9, the J call TRBJ2-3, with unresolved D. Trimming cost V 3 bases and J 4 bases, with 11 bases left between them. The CDR3 length is 14 residues. Germline CDR1 is SEHNR and CDR2 is FQNEAQ (reference sequence). The CDR3 nucleotides are TGTGCCAGCAGCTTGAGCGAACGACCAGATACGCAGTATTTT. It encodes CASSLSERPDTQYF.

V usage is TRBV10-3 and J usage is TRBJ2-7; TRBD1 might be the D (6 bases). The V and J ends lost 3 bases and 1 base respectively, with 22 bases between them. Germline V gene sequence: CDR1 ENHRY, CDR2 SYGVKD. There are 18 residues in the CDR3. Here the CDR3 reads CAISEGGTLSGDSYEQYF. The CDR3 DNA is TGTGCCATCAGTGAAGGGGGAACACTTTCCGGGGATTCCTACGAGCAGTACTTC.

The chain links TRBV30 to TRBJ1-5, with 7 positions matching TRBD1. Looked up from germline, CDR1 is GTSNPN and CDR2 is SVGIG (reference sequence). The CDR3 is made up of 13 amino acids. The trim removed 1 base at V and 15 bases at J, leaving 12 bases unmatched. Here the CDR3 DNA reads TGTGCCTGGAGTGACACCGGGACAGCCTTTTTGCATTTT. Translated, it gives CAWSDTGTAFLHF.

This sequence joins TRBV6-6 and TRBJ2-3; possibly TRBD1 or TRBD2 for D (5 bases each). Looked up from germline, CDR1 is MNHNY and CDR2 is SVGAGI (reference sequence). The CDR3 length is 16 residues. Trimming took 0 bases from V and 5 from J, leaving 15 bases between them. This CDR3 reads CASSYSVGELRDTQYF. In DNA, the CDR3 is TGTGCCAGCAGTTACTCAGTGGGGGAGCTCAGAGATACGCAGTATTTT.

CDR3 loop: CASSQDWAGGTDTQYF. CDR3 in DNA: TGCGCCAGCAGCCAAGATTGGGCGGGAGGAACAGATACGCAGTATTTT. The chain joins TRBV4-1 to TRBJ2-3, with TRBD2 matching over 8 bases. V shed 0 bases, J shed 3 bases, and the junction held 5 bases outside the gene matches. The CDR3 is 16 amino acids. Looked up from germline, CDR1 is MGHRA and CDR2 is YSYEKL.